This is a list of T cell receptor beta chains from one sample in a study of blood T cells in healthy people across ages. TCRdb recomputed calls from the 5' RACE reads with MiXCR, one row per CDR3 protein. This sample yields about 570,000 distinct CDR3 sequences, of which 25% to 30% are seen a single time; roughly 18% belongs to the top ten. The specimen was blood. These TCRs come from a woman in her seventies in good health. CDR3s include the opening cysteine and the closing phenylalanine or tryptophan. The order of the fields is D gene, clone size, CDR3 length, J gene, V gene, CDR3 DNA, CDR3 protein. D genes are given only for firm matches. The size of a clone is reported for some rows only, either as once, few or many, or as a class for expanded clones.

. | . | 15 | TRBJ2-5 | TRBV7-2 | TGTGCCAGAAGCTTGGGGGCGGTAGGGAAAGAGACCCAGTACTTC | CARSLGAVGKETQYF
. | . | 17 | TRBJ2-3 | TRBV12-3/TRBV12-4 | TGTGCCAGCAGCCCAGTCTTAGGGGGGGAGCAGTCCGGTACGCAGTATTTT | CASSPVLGGEQSGTQYF
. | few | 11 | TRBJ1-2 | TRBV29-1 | TGCAGCGTTGCCTTAGGGGAAGGCTACACCTTC | CSVALGEGYTF
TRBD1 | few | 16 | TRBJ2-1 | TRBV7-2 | TGTGCCAGCAGCTCCCAGGGGGCGGGGACCTACAATGAGCAGTTCTTC | CASSSQGAGTYNEQFF
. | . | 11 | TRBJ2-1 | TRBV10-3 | TGTGCTATCAGTGACGCGACAGTTAAGTTCTTC | CAISDATVKFF
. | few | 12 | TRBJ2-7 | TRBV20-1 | TGCAGTGCTAGAGAGGCGGGGCGCGAGCAGTACTTC | CSAREAGREQYF
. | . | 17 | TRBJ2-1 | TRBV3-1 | TGTGCCAGCAGCCAAGATGTGGAGGGAGCAACGGTAAATGAGCAGTTCTTC | CASSQDVEGATVNEQFF
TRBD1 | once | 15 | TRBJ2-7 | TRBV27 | TGTGCCAGCAGTTTAAGATCACCCAGGGGGTACGAGCAGTACTTC | CASSLRSPRGYEQYF
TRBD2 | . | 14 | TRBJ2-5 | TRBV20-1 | TGCAGTGCTCTTCTGGCGGGGGGCGGTGAGACCCAGTACTTC | CSALLAGGGETQYF
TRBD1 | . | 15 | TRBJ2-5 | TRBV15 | TGTGCCACCAGCAGAGATGTTACAGGGGGAGAGACCCAGTACTTC | CATSRDVTGGETQYF
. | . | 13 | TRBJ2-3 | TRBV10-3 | TGTGCCACCACGGGGGCACCTACAGATACGCAGTATTTT | CATTGAPTDTQYF
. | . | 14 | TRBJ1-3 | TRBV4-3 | TGCGCCAGCAGCCAAGATCGGTGGACCTACACCATATATTTT | CASSQDRWTYTIYF
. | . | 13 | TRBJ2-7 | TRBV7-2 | TGTGCCAGCAGCATACAACAGGGCTACGAGCAGTACTTC | CASSIQQGYEQYF
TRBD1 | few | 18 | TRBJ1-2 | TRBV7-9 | TGTGCCAGCAGCTTAGCGGGGGGACAGGGGGCCACCAACTATGGCTACACCTTC | CASSLAGGQGATNYGYTF
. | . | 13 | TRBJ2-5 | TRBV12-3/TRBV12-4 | TGTGCCAGCAGTTCGCCGGTACAAGAGACCCAGTACTTC | CASSSPVQETQYF
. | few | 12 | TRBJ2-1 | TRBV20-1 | TGTAGTGGGACCGCCCAGACCAATGAGCAGTTCTTC | CSGTAQTNEQFF
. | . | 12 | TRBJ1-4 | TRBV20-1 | TGCAGTGCTAGAGATGGCCGGAGCGGACTGTTTTTT | CSARDGRSGLFF
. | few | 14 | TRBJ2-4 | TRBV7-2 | TGTGCCAGCAGCATGGACAGTAGGGTCAACATTCAGTACTTC | CASSMDSRVNIQYF
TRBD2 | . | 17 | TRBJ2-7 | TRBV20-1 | TGCAGTGCTAGAGATCGAAGTAGCGGGGGGGCGACCTACGAGCAGTACTTC | CSARDRSSGGATYEQYF
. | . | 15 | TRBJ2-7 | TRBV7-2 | TGTGCCAGCAGCTCCGGAGGGACAGTAACCTACGAGCAGTACTTC | CASSSGGTVTYEQYF
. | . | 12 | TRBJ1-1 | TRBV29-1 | TGCAGCGTTGCGGGTGGCGGCACTGAAGCTTTCTTT | CSVAGGGTEAFF
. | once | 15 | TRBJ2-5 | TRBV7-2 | TGTGCCAGCATCTCAGGACAGCCCTTTCAAGAGACCCAGTACTTC | CASISGQPFQETQYF
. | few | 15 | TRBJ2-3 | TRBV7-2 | TGTGCCAGCAGCTTAGTGGGACACCCCACAGATACGCAGTATTTT | CASSLVGHPTDTQYF
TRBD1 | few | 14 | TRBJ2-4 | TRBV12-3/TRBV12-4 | TGTGCCAGCAGGATACAGGGGATAGGAAACATTCAGTACTTC | CASRIQGIGNIQYF
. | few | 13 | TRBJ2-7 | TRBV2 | TGTGTCAGCAACACCAGGGGAGGTAACGAGCGGTACTTC | CVSNTRGGNERYF
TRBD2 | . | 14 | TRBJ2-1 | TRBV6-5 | TGTGCCAGCCGGGCTAGCGGGGGGGCCCGAGAGCAGTTCTTC | CASRASGGAREQFF
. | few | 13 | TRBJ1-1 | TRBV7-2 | TGTGCCAGCAGCTCGCAGGGGAACACTGAAGCTCTCTTT | CASSSQGNTEALF
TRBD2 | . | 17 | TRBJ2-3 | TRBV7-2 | TGTGCCAGCAGCTCTAGCGGACTAGCGGGTCTTGGCGAAACGCAGTATTTT | CASSSSGLAGLGETQYF
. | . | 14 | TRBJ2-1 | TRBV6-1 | TGTGCCAGCAGTGAAGTAAGAGCCTCCCATGAGCAGTTCTTC | CASSEVRASHEQFF
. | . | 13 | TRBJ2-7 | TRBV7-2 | TGTGCCAGCAGCACTCATCTTAGGAACGAGCAGTACTTC | CASSTHLRNEQYF
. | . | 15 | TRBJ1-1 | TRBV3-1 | TGTGCCAGCAGCCAAGGGCCTACGAAGGACACTGAAGCTTTCTTT | CASSQGPTKDTEAFF
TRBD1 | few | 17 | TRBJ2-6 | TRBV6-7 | TGTGCCAGCAGTAAAAACCTCAGGGGGCCTGGGGCCAACGTCCTGACTTTC | CASSKNLRGPGANVLTF
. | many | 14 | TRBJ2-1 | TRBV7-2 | TGTGCCAGCAGCCGTTACGGCGAGGGAAATGAGCAGTTCTTC | CASSRYGEGNEQFF
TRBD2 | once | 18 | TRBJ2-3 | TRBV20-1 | TGCAGTGCTAGAGATCACGGTAGCGGGGGTGGGAGCACAGATACGCAGTATTTT | CSARDHGSGGGSTDTQYF
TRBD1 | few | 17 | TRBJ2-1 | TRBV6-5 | TGTGCCAGCAGTTACTCTAGGGGACAGAGCTCCTACAATGAGCAGTTCTTC | CASSYSRGQSSYNEQFF
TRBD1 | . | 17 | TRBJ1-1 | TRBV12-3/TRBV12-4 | TGTGCCAGCAGTTTCGAGGGCAGGGGGCGGTTAAGCACTGAAGCTTTCTTT | CASSFEGRGRLSTEAFF
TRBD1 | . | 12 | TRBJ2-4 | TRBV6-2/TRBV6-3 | TGTGCCAGCAGTTTTTCGACAGGGCCAGGGTACTTC | CASSFSTGPGYF
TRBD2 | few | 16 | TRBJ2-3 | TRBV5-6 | TGTGCCAGCAGCTTGCCAGCGGGGGGGCCAGGGGATACGCAGTATTTT | CASSLPAGGPGDTQYF
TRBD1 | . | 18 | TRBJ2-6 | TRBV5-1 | TGCGCCAGCAGCTTGATGGGACAGGGGCCCTCTGGGGCCAACGTCCTGACTTTC | CASSLMGQGPSGANVLTF
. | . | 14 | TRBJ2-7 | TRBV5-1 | TGCGCCAGCAGCGGATACGGATCCTCCTACGAGCAGTACTTC | CASSGYGSSYEQYF
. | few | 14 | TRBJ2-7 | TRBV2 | TGTGCCAGCAGTTCGGACAGTACAACCTACGAGCAGTACTTC | CASSSDSTTYEQYF
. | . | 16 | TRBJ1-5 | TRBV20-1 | TGCAGTGCCCAGATTCGAGCCACCTATAGCAATCAGCCCCAGCATTTT | CSAQIRATYSNQPQHF
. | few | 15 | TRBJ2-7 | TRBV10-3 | TGTGCCATCTCCAGGGGAACGGGGGCTACCTACGAGCAGTACTTC | CAISRGTGATYEQYF
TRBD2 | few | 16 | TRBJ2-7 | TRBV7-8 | TGTGCCAGCAGCTTAGTTCCAGCGGGGGGTGGGTACGAGCAGTACTTC | CASSLVPAGGGYEQYF
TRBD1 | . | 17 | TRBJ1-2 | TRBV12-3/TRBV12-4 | TGTGCCAGCAGTTCCCCAGCCGGGACAGTAGGGATCTATGGCTACACCTTC | CASSSPAGTVGIYGYTF
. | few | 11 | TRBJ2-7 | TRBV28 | TGTGCCATCGCGGGGAGGTACGAGCAGTACTTC | CAIAGRYEQYF
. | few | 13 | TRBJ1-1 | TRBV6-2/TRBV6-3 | TGTGCCAGCAACCTTAAGGGTTACACTGAAGCTTTCTTT | CASNLKGYTEAFF
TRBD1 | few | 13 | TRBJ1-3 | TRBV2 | TGTGCCAGGACAGGGAGCTCTGGAAACACCATATATTTT | CARTGSSGNTIYF
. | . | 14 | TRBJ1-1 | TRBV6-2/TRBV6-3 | TGTGCCAGCAGGGTGGACAGTGCGAACACTGAAGCTTTCTTT | CASRVDSANTEAFF
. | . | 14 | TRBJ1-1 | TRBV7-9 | TGTGCCAGCAGCTTTTCCGGGACCTCCCTCGAAGCTTTCTTT | CASSFSGTSLEAFF
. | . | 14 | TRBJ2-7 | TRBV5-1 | TGCGCCAGCGCCCCTACCGGGGGCTCCTACGAGCAGTACTTC | CASAPTGGSYEQYF
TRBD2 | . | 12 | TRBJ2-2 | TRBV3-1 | TGTGCCAGCAGCCAAGTGACTAGCGGGCTGTTTTTT | CASSQVTSGLFF
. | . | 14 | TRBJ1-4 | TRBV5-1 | TGCGCCAGCAGCGGGGGTCGGGCGAATGAAAAACTGTTTTTT | CASSGGRANEKLFF